These T cell receptor beta chains were read from a single sample in a study of blood T cell repertoires in COVID-19. Here immunoSEQ multiplex PCR was the method, and the copy in TCRdb shows in-frame clones only, minus some. The table has approximately 340,000 clones, around four fifths seen once; the top ten hold 3%. The specimen sequenced was peripheral blood. All receptors derive from a man aged 30-40 years with active or convalescent COVID-19. CDR3s include the opening cysteine and the closing phenylalanine or tryptophan. D genes are given only for firm matches. Size is omitted from some rows. Given values are once, few, many or a class for expanded clones.

v_gene: TRBV28; d_gene: TRBD1; j_gene: TRBJ2-7; abundance: NA; CDR3nt: TGTGCCAGCAGTGCCCCGGGACAGAACCTTTACGAGCAGTACTTC; CDR3aa: CASSAPGQNLYEQYF
v_gene: TRBV5-1; d_gene: TRBD1; j_gene: TRBJ1-6; abundance: few; CDR3nt: TGCGCCAGCAGCCTGACAGGGGGCGCCAGGAATTCACCCCTCCACTTT; CDR3aa: CASSLTGGARNSPLHF
v_gene: TRBV4-2; d_gene: TRBD1; j_gene: TRBJ1-1; abundance: NA; CDR3nt: TGTGCCAGCAGCTTTGACAGGGGCGGTGAAGCTTTCTTT; CDR3aa: CASSFDRGGEAFF
v_gene: TRBV7-7; d_gene: TRBD1; j_gene: TRBJ1-6; abundance: once; CDR3nt: TGTGCCAGCACCTTCGGGACAGGGGTAGGATCACCCCTCCACTTT; CDR3aa: CASTFGTGVGSPLHF
v_gene: TRBV21-1; d_gene: NA; j_gene: TRBJ2-2; abundance: NA; CDR3nt: TGTGCCAGCAGAACAGGGAGAGGGAACGCCGGGGAGCTGTTTTTT; CDR3aa: CASRTGRGNAGELFF
v_gene: TRBV25-1; d_gene: TRBD1; j_gene: TRBJ1-6; abundance: NA; CDR3nt: TGTGCCAGCACCCAGACAGGGTTCAGTTCACCCCTCCACTTT; CDR3aa: CASTQTGFSSPLHF
v_gene: TRBV19; d_gene: NA; j_gene: TRBJ1-4; abundance: NA; CDR3nt: TGTGCCAGTAGTCTATCCCTACAGGGTTTGGATGAAAAACTGTTTTTT; CDR3aa: CASSLSLQGLDEKLFF
v_gene: TRBV11-2; d_gene: NA; j_gene: TRBJ1-6; abundance: NA; CDR3nt: TGTGCCAGCAGCCCGATTAGAAGCTCCTATAATTCACCCCTCCACTTT; CDR3aa: CASSPIRSSYNSPLHF
v_gene: TRBV11-2; d_gene: TRBD2; j_gene: TRBJ2-7; abundance: NA; CDR3nt: TGTGCCAGCAGCTATTGGGGTGGGGGGAGCGGGGGGGATAGGGAGCAGTACTTC; CDR3aa: CASSYWGGGSGGDREQYF
v_gene: TRBV5-6; d_gene: NA; j_gene: TRBJ1-1; abundance: few; CDR3nt: TGTGCCAGCAGCTTGGAAGGCCGCGGGGAAGCTTTCTTT; CDR3aa: CASSLEGRGEAFF
v_gene: TRBV3-1/TRBV3-2; d_gene: TRBD1; j_gene: TRBJ1-2; abundance: once; CDR3nt: TGTGCCAGCAGCCAAAGGGGGACAGGGGGGAAAATAAGTGGCTACACCTTC; CDR3aa: CASSQRGTGGKISGYTF
v_gene: TRBV5-1; d_gene: NA; j_gene: TRBJ2-7; abundance: NA; CDR3nt: TGCGCCAGCAGCTTAGGGGGGGCGGCCTCCGAGCAGTACTTC; CDR3aa: CASSLGGAASEQYF
v_gene: TRBV30; d_gene: TRBD1; j_gene: TRBJ1-2; abundance: NA; CDR3nt: TGTGCCTGGAGTGTTGGAGGACAGGGGGCTGGCTACACCTTC; CDR3aa: CAWSVGGQGAGYTF
v_gene: TRBV4-3; d_gene: NA; j_gene: TRBJ2-6; abundance: NA; CDR3nt: TGCGCCAGCAGCCAAGATCTAGGGGCGGTTAACTCTGGGGCCAACGTCCTGACTTTC; CDR3aa: CASSQDLGAVNSGANVLTF
v_gene: TRBV6-5; d_gene: NA; j_gene: TRBJ1-2; abundance: NA; CDR3nt: TGTGCCGCAACCACACGGGGGGTTTATGGCTACACCTTC; CDR3aa: CAATTRGVYGYTF
v_gene: TRBV25-1; d_gene: NA; j_gene: TRBJ1-1; abundance: NA; CDR3nt: TGTGCCAGCAGTCAGGGGTTGTCTGAAGCTTTCTTT; CDR3aa: CASSQGLSEAFF
v_gene: TRBV19; d_gene: NA; j_gene: TRBJ1-5; abundance: NA; CDR3nt: TGTGCCAGTAGTCGGACATTATTTAGTCAGCCCCAGCATTTT; CDR3aa: CASSRTLFSQPQHF
v_gene: TRBV6-5; d_gene: NA; j_gene: TRBJ2-2; abundance: NA; CDR3nt: TGTGCCAGCAGTTACTCCGCGGATATCACCGGGGAGCTGTTTTTT; CDR3aa: CASSYSADITGELFF
v_gene: TRBV4-1; d_gene: NA; j_gene: TRBJ1-2; abundance: few; CDR3nt: TGCGCCAGCAGCCAGACTCCCCATAACTATGGCTACACCTTC; CDR3aa: CASSQTPHNYGYTF
v_gene: TRBV4-3; d_gene: TRBD1; j_gene: TRBJ1-5; abundance: NA; CDR3nt: TGCGCCAGCAGCCAGACAGGGGGCCGTAATCAGCCCCAGCATTTT; CDR3aa: CASSQTGGRNQPQHF
v_gene: TRBV19; d_gene: NA; j_gene: TRBJ1-1; abundance: NA; CDR3nt: TGTGCCACATGGGAGACACACCTAAGGGAAGCTTTCTTT; CDR3aa: CATWETHLREAFF
v_gene: TRBV30; d_gene: NA; j_gene: TRBJ2-2; abundance: NA; CDR3nt: TGTGCCTGGACCGTACGACTAGACACCGGGGAGCTGTTTTTT; CDR3aa: CAWTVRLDTGELFF
v_gene: TRBV5-1; d_gene: NA; j_gene: TRBJ1-2; abundance: NA; CDR3nt: TGCGCCAGCAGCTTATCAGGGGCTGTCGGCTACACCTTC; CDR3aa: CASSLSGAVGYTF
v_gene: TRBV24-1; d_gene: NA; j_gene: TRBJ2-2; abundance: NA; CDR3nt: TGTGCCACCAGTGATAGATGGGCAGGGGAAAAGTCCGGGGAGCTGTTTTTT; CDR3aa: CATSDRWAGEKSGELFF
v_gene: TRBV4-2; d_gene: NA; j_gene: TRBJ1-1; abundance: NA; CDR3nt: TGTGCCAGCAGCCACCCCTCGGGGGGCCGGGACACTGAAGCTTTCTTT; CDR3aa: CASSHPSGGRDTEAFF
v_gene: TRBV11-3; d_gene: TRBD1; j_gene: TRBJ1-6; abundance: NA; CDR3nt: TGTGCCAGCAGCGACAGGGATAATTCACCCCTCCACTTT; CDR3aa: CASSDRDNSPLHF
v_gene: TRBV5-1; d_gene: NA; j_gene: TRBJ2-1; abundance: NA; CDR3nt: TGCGCCAGCAGCCTATTAAATGAGCAGTTCTTC; CDR3aa: CASSLLNEQFF
v_gene: TRBV2; d_gene: TRBD2; j_gene: TRBJ2-3; abundance: NA; CDR3nt: TGTGCCAGCAGTGGGTGGGATAGCGGGAAACAGGCCCAGCCAGATACGCAGTATTTT; CDR3aa: CASSGWDSGKQAQPDTQYF
v_gene: TRBV21-1; d_gene: NA; j_gene: TRBJ1-4; abundance: NA; CDR3nt: TGTGCCAGCAGCGCCTGGTGGACAGGGGGATCTGAAAAACTGTTTTTT; CDR3aa: CASSAWWTGGSEKLFF
v_gene: TRBV7-3; d_gene: TRBD2; j_gene: TRBJ2-1; abundance: NA; CDR3nt: TGTGCCAGCAGCTCTAGCGGTTTCCCCTACAATGAGCAGTTCTTC; CDR3aa: CASSSSGFPYNEQFF
v_gene: TRBV29-1; d_gene: NA; j_gene: TRBJ1-1; abundance: NA; CDR3nt: TGCAGCGTTGACGTCCCTGAAGCTTTCTTT; CDR3aa: CSVDVPEAFF
v_gene: TRBV3-1/TRBV3-2; d_gene: NA; j_gene: TRBJ1-2; abundance: NA; CDR3nt: TGTGCCAGCAGCCAAGCCTTCCCGGATGGCTACACCTTC; CDR3aa: CASSQAFPDGYTF
v_gene: TRBV7-3; d_gene: TRBD2; j_gene: TRBJ2-1; abundance: NA; CDR3nt: TGTGCCAGCAGCTCAAGCGGGAATGCCTACAATGAGCAGTTCTTC; CDR3aa: CASSSSGNAYNEQFF
v_gene: TRBV7-6; d_gene: NA; j_gene: TRBJ2-1; abundance: NA; CDR3nt: TGTGCCAGCAGCTCCATCTACAATGAGCAGTTCTTC; CDR3aa: CASSSIYNEQFF
v_gene: TRBV27; d_gene: TRBD1; j_gene: TRBJ2-7; abundance: NA; CDR3nt: TGTGCCAGCAGTGCGACGACAGGGGGAGTCGACGAGCAGTACTTC; CDR3aa: CASSATTGGVDEQYF
v_gene: TRBV5-1; d_gene: NA; j_gene: TRBJ2-7; abundance: NA; CDR3nt: TGCGCCAGCAGCTATGGGGACTTAGGCTCCTACGAGCAGTACTTC; CDR3aa: CASSYGDLGSYEQYF
v_gene: TRBV28; d_gene: TRBD2; j_gene: TRBJ2-7; abundance: few; CDR3nt: TGTGCCAGCAGTTTAGACCCCTCGGAGCGGGAGATGCCCTACGAGCAGTACTTC; CDR3aa: CASSLDPSEREMPYEQYF